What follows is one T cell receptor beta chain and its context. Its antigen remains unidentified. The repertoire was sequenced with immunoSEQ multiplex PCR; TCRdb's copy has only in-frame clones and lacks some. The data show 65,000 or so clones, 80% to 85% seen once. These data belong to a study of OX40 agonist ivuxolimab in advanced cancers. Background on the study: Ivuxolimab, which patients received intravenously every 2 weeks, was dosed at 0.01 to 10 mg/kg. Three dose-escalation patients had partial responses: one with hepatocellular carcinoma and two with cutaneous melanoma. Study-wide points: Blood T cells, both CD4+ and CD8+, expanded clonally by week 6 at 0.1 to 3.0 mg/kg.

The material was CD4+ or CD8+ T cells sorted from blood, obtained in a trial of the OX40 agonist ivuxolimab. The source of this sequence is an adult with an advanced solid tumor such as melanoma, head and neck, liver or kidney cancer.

The CDR3 DNA reads as TGTGCCAGCAGCTACTGGCCACCGTCGGGTGGCTACACCTTC. Translation gives CASSYWPPSGGYTF. V usage is TRBV7-2 and J usage is TRBJ1-2; D is uncertain. V lost 4 bases to trimming and J lost 7 bases, with 16 bases between them. The CDR3 loop spans 14 amino acids. The V gene's germline CDR1 is SGHTA and CDR2 FQGNSA.